What follows describes a single T cell receptor beta chain. The source of the sample is a study of blood T cell repertoires in COVID-19. The data were produced by immunoSEQ multiplex PCR, yet TCRdb's version contains in-frame clones alone and is incomplete. This sample has over 200,000 clones, with more than 85% found just once. The clonotype comes from a person under 35 with COVID-19, enrolled during active disease. What was sequenced was peripheral blood.

CDR3 sequence: CASSVQGSGNTIYF. CDR3 bases: TGTGCCAGCAGTGTGCAGGGCTCTGGAAACACCATATATTTT. The chain joins TRBV6-6 to TRBJ1-3; a weak D match, TRBD1 (5 bases). Germline loops: CDR1 MNHNY, CDR2 SVGAGI (reference sequence). This CDR3 region has 14 residues. V was cut by 5 bases and J by 0 bases, with 8 bases left in between.